Below, one T cell receptor beta chain is given with its context. The specificity of this receptor is unknown. Base qualities are missing; no much larger clone stands one base away. The V end loses 9 bases and the J end loses 2 bases, and a stretch of 11 bases separates them. The germline V gene encodes CDR1 MDHEN and CDR2 SYDVKM. The cysteine opens and the phenylalanine closes a CDR3 of 12 amino acids. Here the CDR3 DNA is all that survives: 36 bases in frame from base 1. The sample is drawn from a study of blood T cell repertoires in COVID-19 (TCRdb year 2020). With regard to the full study: Collaborator samples came from the United States, Italy and Spain and covered acute and convalescent phases of COVID-19. A freely available public database, intended as a resource for researchers studying the immune response to SARS-CoV-2, is where the repertoires were released. Where HLA class I and class II types were available, the types were taken from metadata supplied by the sample provider, not from assay-based typing. The dataset comprised deeply sampled blood TCRbeta repertoires from subjects exposed to, actively infected with, or recovered from COVID-19. The prospective study material was composed of cDNA or gDNA derived from T cells, B-cell-depleted T cells, or PBMCs. The samples were drawn from two sources: the first 160 participants of the ongoing ImmuneRACE study, and 1,200 or so subjects contributed by 6 global collaborators. Sample metadata almost always included a de-identified subject ID, COVID-19 status, age in years and sex. Findings and caveats that apply to the study as a whole: How much clinical and demographic metadata was included differed by source and by participant, and the metadata was provided uncurated.

The immunoSEQ Assay, a bias-controlled multiplex PCR, was used to amplify TCRbeta CDR3 regions from genomic DNA. On the study's bioinformatics: The number of nucleated cells in each sample was estimated by amplification of reference gene primers within the assay. To quantify the absolute abundance of each unique TCRbeta CDR3 rearrangement, sequence reads were collapsed and filtered. For each sample, productive Simpson clonality was calculated as the square root of Simpson's diversity index over productive rearrangements. The table was pulled from immuneACCESS by TCRdb, which kept in-frame rearrangements only. Such tables lose some clones; where checked, under half of the loss comes from unresolved V genes, and the rest has no known cause. The D gene and trimming were derived from the DNA, and the V and J assignments and clone size from that table. The sample records about 28,000 clones, approximately 86% of which are singletons. The leading ten clones occupy more than 5% of the sample.

Whole blood was collected in K2EDTA tubes by collaborating institutions according to the institutions' own protocols. For TCRbeta analysis, collaborator samples were shipped as frozen whole blood, as isolated PBMCs, or as DNA extracted from either sample type. The source is a man between 60 and 75 years old with active COVID-19. Sequences were obtained from peripheral blood. The chain joins TRBV28 to TRBJ2-7, and perhaps TRBD1 as D gene, on 6 matching bases. In nucleotides, the sequence is TGTGCCAGTTCGGACAGCCCCTACGAGCAGTACTTC. It codes for CASSDSPYEQYF.